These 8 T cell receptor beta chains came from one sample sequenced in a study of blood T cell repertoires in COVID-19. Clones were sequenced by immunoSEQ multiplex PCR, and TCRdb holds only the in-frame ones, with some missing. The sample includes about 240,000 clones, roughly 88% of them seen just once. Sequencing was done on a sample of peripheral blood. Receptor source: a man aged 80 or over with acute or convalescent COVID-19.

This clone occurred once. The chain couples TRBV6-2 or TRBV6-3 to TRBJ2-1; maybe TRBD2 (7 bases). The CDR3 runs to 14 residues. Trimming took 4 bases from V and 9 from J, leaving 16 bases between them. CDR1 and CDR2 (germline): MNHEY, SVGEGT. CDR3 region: CASSFSSGGGEQFF. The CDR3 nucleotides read TGTGCCAGCAGTTTCTCCTCGGGGGGCGGTGAGCAGTTCTTC.

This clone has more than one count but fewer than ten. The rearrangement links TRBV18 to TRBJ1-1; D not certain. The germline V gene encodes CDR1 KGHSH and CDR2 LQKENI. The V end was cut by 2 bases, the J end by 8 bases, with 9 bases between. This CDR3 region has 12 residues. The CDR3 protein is CASSPAAPEAFF. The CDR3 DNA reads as TGTGCCAGCTCACCAGCGGCACCCGAAGCTTTCTTT.

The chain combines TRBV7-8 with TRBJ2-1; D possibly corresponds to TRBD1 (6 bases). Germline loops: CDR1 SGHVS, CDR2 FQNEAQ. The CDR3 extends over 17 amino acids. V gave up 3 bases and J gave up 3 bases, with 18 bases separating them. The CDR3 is CASSFLGQRTFYNEQFF. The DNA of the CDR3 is TGTGCCAGCAGCTTCCTCGGACAGAGAACCTTCTACAATGAGCAGTTCTTC.

CDR3 loop: CASSLLSGRGNEQFF. The CDR3 DNA follows: TGTGCCAGCAGCTTGCTGAGCGGGAGAGGGAATGAGCAGTTCTTC. This rearrangement joins TRBV5-5 to TRBJ2-1; 8 bases line up with TRBD2. Trimming took 1 base from V and 7 from J; bases not matched to a gene: 7. The CDR3 contains 15 residues. The germline gives CDR1 SGHKS, CDR2 YYEKEE (reference sequence).

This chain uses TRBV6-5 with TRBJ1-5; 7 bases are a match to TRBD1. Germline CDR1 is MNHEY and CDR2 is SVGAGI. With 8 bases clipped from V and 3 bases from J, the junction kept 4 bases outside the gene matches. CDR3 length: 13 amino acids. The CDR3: CASGQGVNQPQHF. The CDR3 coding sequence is TGTGCCAGCGGTCAGGGGGTCAATCAGCCCCAGCATTTT.

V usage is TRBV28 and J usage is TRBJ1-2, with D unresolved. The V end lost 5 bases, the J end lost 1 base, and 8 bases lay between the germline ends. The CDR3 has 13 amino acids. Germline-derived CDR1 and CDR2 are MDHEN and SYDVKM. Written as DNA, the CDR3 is TGTGCCAGCAGTCCGGGATATAACTATGGCTACACCTTC. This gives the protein CASSPGYNYGYTF.

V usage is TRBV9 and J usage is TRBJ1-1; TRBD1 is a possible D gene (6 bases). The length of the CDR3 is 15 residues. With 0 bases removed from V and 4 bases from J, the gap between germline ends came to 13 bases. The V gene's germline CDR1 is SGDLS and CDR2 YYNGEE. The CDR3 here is CASSVATGKGTEAFF. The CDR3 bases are TGTGCCAGCAGCGTAGCTACAGGGAAAGGCACTGAAGCTTTCTTT.

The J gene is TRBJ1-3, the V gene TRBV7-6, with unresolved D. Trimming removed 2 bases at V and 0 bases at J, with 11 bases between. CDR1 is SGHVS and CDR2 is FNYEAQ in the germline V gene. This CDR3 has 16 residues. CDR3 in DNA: TGTGCCAGCAGCTTAACTCCCGTTAGCTCTGGAAACACCATATATTTT. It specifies CASSLTPVSSGNTIYF.